This T cell receptor (beta chain) was retrieved from a study of CD8+CD57+ T cells in acquired aplastic anemia. Study at large: The DNA of sorted CD4+ and CD8+ cells averaged around 3 ug. Study-wide points: Common to patients and controls were roughly 30 CD8+ CDR3 sequences. Significant differences in CD8+ Simpson's diversity were not observed between patients and controls.

It was genomic DNA that served as the template for profiling TCR beta VDJ and CDR3. Using its own MiXCR run on the reads, TCRdb lists one record per CDR3 protein. The sample consists of 150,000 to 200,000 distinct CDR3 sequences, about three fifths of them appearing once. This clonotype was seen only once. Its target is not known. The CDR3 has 13 amino acids. V was pared by 10 bases and J by 0 bases, with 3 bases of the junction left unmatched. Germline V gene data show CDR1 as SNHLY and CDR2 as FYNNEI. This TCR was sampled from a human donor with severe aplastic anemia or a healthy control (not recorded which). This rearrangement joins TRBV2 to TRBJ1-5, with 7 bases matching TRBD1. Sequencing input: sorted CD4+, CD8+, or CD8+CD57+ T cells (not recorded which) from PBMCs. CDR3 nucleotides: TGTGCCATCCAGGGGGATAGCAATCAGCCCCAGCATTTT. As protein: CAIQGDSNQPQHF.